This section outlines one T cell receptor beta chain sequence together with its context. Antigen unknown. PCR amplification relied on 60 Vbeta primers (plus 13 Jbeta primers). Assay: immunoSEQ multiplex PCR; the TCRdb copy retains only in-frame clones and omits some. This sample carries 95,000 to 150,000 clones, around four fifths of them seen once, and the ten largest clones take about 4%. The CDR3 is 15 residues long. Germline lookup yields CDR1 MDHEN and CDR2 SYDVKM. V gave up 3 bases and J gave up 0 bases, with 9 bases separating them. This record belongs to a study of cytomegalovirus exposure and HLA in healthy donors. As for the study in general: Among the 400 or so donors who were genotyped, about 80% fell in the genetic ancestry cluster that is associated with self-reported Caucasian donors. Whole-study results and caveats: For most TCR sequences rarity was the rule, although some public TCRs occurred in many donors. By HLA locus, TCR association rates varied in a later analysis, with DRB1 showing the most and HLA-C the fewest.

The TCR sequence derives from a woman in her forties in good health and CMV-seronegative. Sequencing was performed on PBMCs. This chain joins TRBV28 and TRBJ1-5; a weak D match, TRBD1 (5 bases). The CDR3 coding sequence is TGTGCCAGCAGTTTTTACAGGAATAGCAATCAGCCCCAGCATTTT. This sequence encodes CASSFYRNSNQPQHF.